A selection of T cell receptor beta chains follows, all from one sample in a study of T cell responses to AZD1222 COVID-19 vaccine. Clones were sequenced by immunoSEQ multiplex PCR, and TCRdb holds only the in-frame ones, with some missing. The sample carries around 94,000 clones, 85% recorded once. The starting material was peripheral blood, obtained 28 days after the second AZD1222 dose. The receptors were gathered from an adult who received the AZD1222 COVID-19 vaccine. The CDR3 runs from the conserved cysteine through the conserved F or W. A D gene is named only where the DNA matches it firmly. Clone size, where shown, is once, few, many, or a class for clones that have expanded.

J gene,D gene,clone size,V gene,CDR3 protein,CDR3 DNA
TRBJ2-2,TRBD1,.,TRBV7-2,CASSRDRVNTGELFF,TGTGCCAGCAGCCGGGACAGGGTGAACACCGGGGAGCTGTTTTTT
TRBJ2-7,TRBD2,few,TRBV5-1,CASSIGTSRTLSYEQYF,TGCGCCAGCAGTATCGGGACTAGCCGCACCCTCTCCTACGAGCAGTACTTC
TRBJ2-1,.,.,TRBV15,CATSRDNPGNGNEQFF,TGTGCCACCAGCAGAGATAACCCAGGGAACGGTAATGAGCAGTTCTTC
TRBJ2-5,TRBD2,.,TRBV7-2,CASSPSSLAGRRETQYF,TGTGCCAGCAGCCCAAGTTCACTAGCGGGACGGAGAGAGACCCAGTACTTC
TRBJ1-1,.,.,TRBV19,CASSFKANTEAFF,TGTGCCAGTTCTTTCAAGGCGAACACTGAAGCTTTCTTT
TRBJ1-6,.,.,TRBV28,CASKLRGGSYNSPLHF,TGTGCCAGCAAACTTCGAGGGGGTTCCTATAATTCACCCCTCCACTTT
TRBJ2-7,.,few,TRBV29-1,CSVSRQGYEQYF,TGCAGCGTTTCGCGTCAGGGCTACGAGCAGTACTTC
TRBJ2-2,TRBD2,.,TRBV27,CASNPSGTNTGELFF,TGTGCCAGCAACCCTAGCGGGACTAACACCGGGGAGCTGTTTTTT
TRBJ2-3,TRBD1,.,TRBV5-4,CASSTGGWTDTQYF,TGTGCCAGCAGCACAGGGGGCTGGACAGATACGCAGTATTTT
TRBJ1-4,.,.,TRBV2,CASRRTATNEKLFF,TGTGCCAGCAGGCGGACGGCAACTAATGAAAAACTGTTTTTT
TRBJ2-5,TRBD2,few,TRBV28,CASSILAGEETQYF,TGTGCCAGCAGTATCCTAGCGGGGGAAGAGACCCAGTACTTC
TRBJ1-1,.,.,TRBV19,CASIPGRPPGSTEAFF,TGTGCCAGTATACCGGGACGGCCGCCCGGGAGCACTGAAGCTTTCTTT
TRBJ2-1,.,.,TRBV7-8,CASSLELAWSSYNEQFF,TGTGCCAGCAGCTTAGAGCTAGCGTGGAGCTCCTACAATGAGCAGTTCTTC
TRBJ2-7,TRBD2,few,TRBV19,CARGYGGERDLSEQYF,TGTGCCAGAGGCTATGGGGGGGAGCGCGATCTTTCTGAGCAGTACTTC
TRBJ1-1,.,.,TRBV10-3,CAISARGAEAFF,TGTGCCATCAGTGCGAGGGGGGCTGAAGCTTTCTTT
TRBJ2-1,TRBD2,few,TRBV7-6,CASSLAGGANEQFF,TGTGCCAGCAGCTTAGCGGGAGGGGCCAATGAGCAGTTCTTC
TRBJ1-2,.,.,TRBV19,CASRPGLGGYGYTF,TGTGCCAGTAGGCCCGGGCTGGGCGGCTATGGCTACACCTTC
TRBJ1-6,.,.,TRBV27,CASSRLSGASPLHF,TGTGCCAGCAGTCGCCTCAGCGGTGCTTCACCCCTCCACTTT
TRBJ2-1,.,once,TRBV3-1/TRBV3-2,CASSQTYGEQFF,TGTGCCAGCAGCCAAACCTATGGGGAGCAGTTCTTC
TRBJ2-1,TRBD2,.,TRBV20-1,CSASTGGSYNEQFF,TGCAGTGCTAGTACGGGGGGGTCCTACAATGAGCAGTTCTTC
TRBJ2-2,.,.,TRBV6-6,CASKPLGQPNTGELFF,TGTGCCAGCAAGCCTCTGGGTCAGCCGAACACCGGGGAGCTGTTTTTT
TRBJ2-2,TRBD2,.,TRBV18,CASSPQAGGTGELFF,TGTGCCAGCTCACCCCAAGCGGGGGGGACCGGGGAGCTGTTTTTT
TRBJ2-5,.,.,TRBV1,CTSSQRPKRDSSGQETQYF,TGCACCAGCAGCCAACGACCTAAAAGGGATTCCAGCGGCCAAGAGACCCAGTACTTC
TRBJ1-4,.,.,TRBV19,CASSIGTTNEKLFF,TGTGCCAGTAGTATAGGGACGACTAATGAAAAACTGTTTTTT
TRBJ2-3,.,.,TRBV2,CASSPQGLETDTQYF,TGTGCCAGCAGTCCACAGGGTTTGGAGACAGATACGCAGTATTTT
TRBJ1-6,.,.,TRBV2,CASSESGSYSPLHF,TGTGCCAGCAGTGAATCGGGCAGTTATTCACCCCTCCACTTT
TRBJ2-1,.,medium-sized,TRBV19,CASSLGPDNEQFF,TGTGCCAGTAGTCTGGGGCCCGACAATGAGCAGTTCTTC
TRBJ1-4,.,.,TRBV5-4,CASSFPGGGEKLFF,TGTGCCAGCAGCTTTCCGGGCGGGGGTGAAAAACTGTTTTTT
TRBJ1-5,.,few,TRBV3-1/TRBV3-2,CASSQGPSGANQPQHF,TGTGCCAGCAGCCAAGGGCCGTCGGGGGCGAATCAGCCCCAGCATTTT